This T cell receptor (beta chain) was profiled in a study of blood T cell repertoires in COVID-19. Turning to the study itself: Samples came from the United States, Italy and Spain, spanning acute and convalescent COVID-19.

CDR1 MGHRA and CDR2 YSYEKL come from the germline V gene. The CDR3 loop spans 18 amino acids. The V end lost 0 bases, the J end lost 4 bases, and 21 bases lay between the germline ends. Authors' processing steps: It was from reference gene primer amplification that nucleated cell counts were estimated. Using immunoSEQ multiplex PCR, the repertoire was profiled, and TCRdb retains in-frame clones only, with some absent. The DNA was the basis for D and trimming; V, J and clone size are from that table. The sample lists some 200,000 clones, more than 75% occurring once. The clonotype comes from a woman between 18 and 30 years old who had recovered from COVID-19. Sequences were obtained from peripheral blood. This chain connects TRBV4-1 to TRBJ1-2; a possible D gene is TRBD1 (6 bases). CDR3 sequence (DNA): TGCGCCAGCAGCCAAGATCCGGGGCAGGGGTTGATTGGCTATGGCTACACCTTC. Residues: CASSQDPGQGLIGYGYTF.